These 8 T cell receptor beta chains came from one sample sequenced in a study of CD8+CD57+ T cells in acquired aplastic anemia. Sequencing involved patients with CD8+CD57+ cell expansion previously shown by flow cytometry. Genomic DNA templated the TCR beta VDJ and CDR3 profiling. TCRdb re-analysed the reads in MiXCR, keeping a single row per CDR3 protein. The repertoire holds hundreds of thousands of distinct CDR3 sequences, with around 30% as singletons. Sequencing used sorted CD4+, CD8+, or CD8+CD57+ T cells (not recorded which) from PBMCs. These receptors all come from a human donor with aplastic anemia.

At least ten counts were recorded for this clonotype. CDR3 sequence reads: CASSIAVGDEQYF. In nucleotides, the CDR3 is TGTGCCAGTAGTATAGCGGTGGGGGACGAGCAGTACTTC. The chain has TRBV19 and TRBJ2-7; D may correspond to TRBD1 or TRBD2 (5 bases each). Trimming took 1 base from V and 5 from J, leaving 9 bases between them. Germline V CDR1 and CDR2: LNHDA, SQIVND (reference sequence). The CDR3 runs to 13 residues.

The rearrangement uses TRBV20-1 and TRBJ2-5, with no clear D. The V gene's germline CDR1 is DFQATT and CDR2 SNEGSKA (reference sequence). V lost 6 bases, J lost 2 bases, and 13 bases lay in between. This CDR3 is 13 amino acids long. The CDR3 nucleotides read TGCAGTGCAACGAGCTACTATCAAGAGACCCAGTACTTC. This translates into CSATSYYQETQYF.

The gene calls are TRBV11-1 and TRBJ2-7; D call uncertain. Between the trimmed V and J ends, which lost 0 bases and 3 bases, there was a span of 27 bases. Per germline, CDR1 SGHAT and CDR2 FQDESV (reference sequence). The CDR3 spans 20 residues. The CDR3 DNA is TGTGCCAGCAGCTTAGCCTCCGGCCTAACTCCGACTCTAGAAGGCTACGAGCAGTACTTC. It is translated as CASSLASGLTPTLEGYEQYF.

For this clonotype: The junction shows a germline mismatch at one end, possibly a read error. The chain couples TRBV11-2 to TRBJ1-1, with D uncertain. CDR3 length: 13 residues. Per the germline V gene, CDR1 is SGHAT and CDR2 is FQNNGV. CDR3 amino acids: CDSSLDSNTEAFF. DNA of the CDR3: TGTGACAGCAGCTTAGATTCGAACACTGAAGCTTTCTTT. The entire variable domain, with the rest obtained from reference TRBV11-2 and TRBJ1-1, is as follows: EAGVAQSPRYKIIEKRQSVAFWCNPISGHATLYWYQQILGQGPKLLIQFQNNGVVDDSQLPKDRFSAERLKGVDSTLKIQPAKLEDSAVYLCDSSLDSNTEAFFGQGTRLTVV.

This clonotype occurred many times. V usage is TRBV25-1 and J usage is TRBJ2-1, with D possibly TRBD1 on 5 matching bases. The germline V gene encodes CDR1 MGHDK and CDR2 SYGVNS. V lost 3 bases and J 2 bases, leaving 11 bases between the germline ends. CDR3 size: 15 residues. CDR3 in DNA: TGTGCCAGCAGTGACCCCGTCAGGGCCTACAATGAGCAGTTCTTC. Translated, it gives CASSDPVRAYNEQFF. The full variable domain, rest sourced from reference TRBV25-1 and TRBJ2-1, is EADIYQTPRYLVIGTGKKITLECSQTMGHDKMYWYQQDPGMELHLIHYSYGVNSTEKGDLSSESTVSRIRTEHFPLTLESARPSHTSQYLCASSDPVRAYNEQFFGPGTRLTVL.

This clonotype was detected a few times. At one end the junction does not follow the germline gene, possibly because of a read error. The chain couples TRBV19 to TRBJ1-6; D uncertain. Germline V CDR1 and CDR2: LNHDA, SQIVND (reference sequence). The CDR3 is 15 amino acids. The DNA for the CDR3 is TGTGCCTGGTCTGGGGAGGGTGTGAATAATTCACCCCTCCACTTC. This translates into CAWSGEGVNNSPLHF.

Concerning this clonotype: At one end the junction does not follow the germline gene, possibly because of a read error. Here the CDR3 DNA reads TGTGCCAGCAGTGCACCGGGACAGTACCCTAACTATGGCTACACCTTC. Translation: CASSAPGQYPNYGYTF. The chain combines TRBV24-1 with TRBJ1-2; 7 bases fit TRBD1. The CDR3 length is 16 residues. Germline lookup yields CDR1 KGHDR and CDR2 SFDVKD.

This chain uses TRBV5-6 with TRBJ2-6; perhaps TRBD2 as D (7 bases). The V gene lost 1 base and the J gene lost 2 bases, with 10 bases spanning the gap. The germline V gene has CDR1 SGHDT and CDR2 YYEEEE. CDR3 size: 16 residues. The CDR3 bases are TGTGCCAGCAGCTTGAGGGGGGGCACTGGGGCCAACGTCCTGACTTTC. It specifies CASSLRGGTGANVLTF.